The present T cell receptor beta chain was sequenced within a study of control samples from healthy donors and cancer patients. This clone occurred many times. TCRdb keeps only in-frame clones here, not all; method: immunoSEQ multiplex PCR. The table records approximately 84,000 clones, roughly four fifths of them present only once. V shed 1 base and J shed 4 bases, with 24 bases lying between them. Per the germline V gene, CDR1 is SGHRS and CDR2 is YFSETQ. CDR3 length: 18 residues. Sequenced input: blood. The rearrangement joins TRBV5-1 to TRBJ2-7; possibly TRBD1 or TRBD2 for D (7 bases each). This TCR was recovered from a woman aged 55-70 years in good health. The CDR3 region is CASSLKAPTGQGGYEQYF. For the CDR3, the DNA is TGCGCCAGCAGCTTGAAGGCTCCCACCGGGCAGGGGGGGTACGAGCAGTACTTC.